This T cell receptor (beta chain) was obtained from a study of T-cell reconstitution after alpha-beta-depleted transplantation in children. This clonotype was counted a few times. Researchers prepared the TCRbeta library using unique molecular identifiers, the study reports. TCRdb fed the PCR reads into MiXCR, producing one record per CDR3 protein. The repertoire consists of 350,000 to 450,000 distinct CDR3 sequences, with approximately 12% occurring once and the leading ten covering around 4%. The source was PBMCs, collected from the stem cell graft. The origin of this receptor is a human donor who donated a stem cell graft to a child with Fanconi anemia.

The CDR3 reads CASSFNGAGVQPQHF. CDR3 coding DNA: TGTGCCAGCAGTTTTAATGGAGCGGGGGTTCAGCCCCAGCATTTT. The J gene is TRBJ1-5, the V gene TRBV28; a weak D match, TRBD1 (5 bases). V lost 3 bases and J lost 6, with 15 bases in between. CDR3 size: 15 residues. Germline values: CDR1 MDHEN, CDR2 SYDVKM.